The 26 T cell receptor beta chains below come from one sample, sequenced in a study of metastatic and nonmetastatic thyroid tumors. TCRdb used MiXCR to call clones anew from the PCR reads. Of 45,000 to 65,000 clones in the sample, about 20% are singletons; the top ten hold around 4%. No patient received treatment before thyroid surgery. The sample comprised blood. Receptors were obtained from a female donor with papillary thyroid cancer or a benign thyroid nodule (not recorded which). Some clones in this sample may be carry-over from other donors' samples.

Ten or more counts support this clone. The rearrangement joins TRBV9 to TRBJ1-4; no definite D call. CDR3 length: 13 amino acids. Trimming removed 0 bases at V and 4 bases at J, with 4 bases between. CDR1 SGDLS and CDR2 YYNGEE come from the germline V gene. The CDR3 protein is CASSVGLNEKLFF. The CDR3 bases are TGTGCCAGCAGCGTAGGACTTAATGAAAAACTGTTTTTT.

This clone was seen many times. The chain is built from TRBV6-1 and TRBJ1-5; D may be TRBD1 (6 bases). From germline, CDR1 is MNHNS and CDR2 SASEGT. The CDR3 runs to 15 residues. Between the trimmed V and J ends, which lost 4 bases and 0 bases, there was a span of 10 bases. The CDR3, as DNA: TGTGCCAGCAGTGCAGGGGACCCTAGCAATCAGCCCCAGCATTTT. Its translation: CASSAGDPSNQPQHF.

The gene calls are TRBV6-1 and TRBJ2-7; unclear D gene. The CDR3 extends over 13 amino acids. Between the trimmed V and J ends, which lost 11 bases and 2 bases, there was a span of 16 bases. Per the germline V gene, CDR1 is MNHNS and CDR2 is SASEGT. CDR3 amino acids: CACNHSRTYEQYF. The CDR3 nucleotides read TGTGCCTGCAATCACTCCCGGACCTACGAGCAGTACTTC.

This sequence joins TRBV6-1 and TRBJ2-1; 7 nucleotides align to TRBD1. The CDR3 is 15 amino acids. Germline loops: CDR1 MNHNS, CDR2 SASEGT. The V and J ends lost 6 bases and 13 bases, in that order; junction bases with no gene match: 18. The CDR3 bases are TGTGCCAGCAGGGTAAACAGGGGTCCGAGCAATTATCAGTTCTTC. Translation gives CASRVNRGPSNYQFF.

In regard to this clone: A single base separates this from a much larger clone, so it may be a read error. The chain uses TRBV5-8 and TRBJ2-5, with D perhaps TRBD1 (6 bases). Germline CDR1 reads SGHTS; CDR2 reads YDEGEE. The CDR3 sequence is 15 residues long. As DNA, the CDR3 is TGTGCCATCAGCAACCACAGGGTAGGGGGAGAGACCCAGTACTTC. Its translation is CAISNHRVGGETQYF.

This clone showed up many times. The CDR3 DNA is TGCAGTGCTAGAAATTTCCTCAGGGGACCTAATGAAAAACTGTTTTTT. This encodes CSARNFLRGPNEKLFF. V is TRBV20-1 and J is TRBJ1-4, with D perhaps TRBD1 (6 bases). This CDR3 is 16 amino acids long. Germline V gene data show CDR1 as DFQATT and CDR2 as SNEGSKA (reference sequence). Trimming took 2 bases from V and 3 from J, leaving 16 bases between them.

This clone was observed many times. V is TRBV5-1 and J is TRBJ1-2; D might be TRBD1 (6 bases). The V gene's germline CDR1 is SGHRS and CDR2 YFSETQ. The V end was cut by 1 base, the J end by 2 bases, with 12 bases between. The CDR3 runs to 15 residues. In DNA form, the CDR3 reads TGCGCCAGCAGCTTGCGGGGGGCGCAAAACTATGGCTACACCTTC. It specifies CASSLRGAQNYGYTF.

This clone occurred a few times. This CDR3 reads CASSARSGESFDEQFF. The CDR3 bases are TGCGCCAGCAGTGCAAGGTCGGGAGAGTCTTTCGATGAGCAGTTCTTC. V gene TRBV10-1 combines with J gene TRBJ2-1, with a weak D call TRBD2 (6 bases). This CDR3 spans 16 amino acids. V dropped 4 bases and J dropped 8 bases, with 21 bases sitting between them. In germline, CDR1 is WNHNN, CDR2 SYGVQD (reference sequence).

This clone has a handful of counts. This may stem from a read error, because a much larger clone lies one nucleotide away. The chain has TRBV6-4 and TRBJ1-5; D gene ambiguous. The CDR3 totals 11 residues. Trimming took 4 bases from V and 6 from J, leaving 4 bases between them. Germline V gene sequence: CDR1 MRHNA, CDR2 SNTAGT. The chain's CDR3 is CASSVCQPQHF. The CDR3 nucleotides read TGTGCCAGCAGTGTGTGTCAGCCCCAGCATTTT.

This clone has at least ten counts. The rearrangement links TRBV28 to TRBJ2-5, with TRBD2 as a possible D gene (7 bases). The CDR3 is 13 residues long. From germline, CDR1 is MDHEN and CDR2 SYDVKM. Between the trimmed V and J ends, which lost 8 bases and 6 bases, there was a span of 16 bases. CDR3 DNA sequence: TGTGCCAGCTCCCGGGGGGCGATAAAGACCCAGTACTTC. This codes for CASSRGAIKTQYF. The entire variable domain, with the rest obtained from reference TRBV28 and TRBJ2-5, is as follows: DVKVTQSSRYLVKRTGEKVFLECVQDMDHENMFWYRQDPGLGLRLIYFSYDVKMKEKGDIPEGYSVSREKKERFSLILESASTNQTSMYLCASSRGAIKTQYFGPGTRLLVL.

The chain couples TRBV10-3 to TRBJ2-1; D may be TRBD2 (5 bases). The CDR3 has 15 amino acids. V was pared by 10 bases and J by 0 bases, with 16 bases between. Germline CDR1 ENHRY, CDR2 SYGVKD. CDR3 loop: CATYERSSSYNEQFF. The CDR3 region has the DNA TGTGCCACATACGAGCGGAGTAGCTCCTACAATGAGCAGTTCTTC.

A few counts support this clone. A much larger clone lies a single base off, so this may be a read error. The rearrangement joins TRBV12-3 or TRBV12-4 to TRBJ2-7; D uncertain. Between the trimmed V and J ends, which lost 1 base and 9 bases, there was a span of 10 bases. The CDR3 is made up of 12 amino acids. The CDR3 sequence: CASSLVGGLQYF. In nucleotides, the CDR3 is TGTGCCAGCAGTTTAGTTGGCGGCCTGCAGTACTTC.

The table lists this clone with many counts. The CDR3 loop reads CASSRTGSGETQYF. CDR3 in DNA: TGTGCCAGCAGTCGGACAGGGTCGGGTGAGACCCAGTACTTC. The J gene is TRBJ2-5, the V gene TRBV28, with TRBD1 matching 8 bases. Germline V gene lookup returns CDR1 MDHEN and CDR2 SYDVKM. This CDR3 is 14 amino acids long. The J segment lost 5 bases and the V segment lost 5 bases, leaving 7 bases of the junction unmatched.

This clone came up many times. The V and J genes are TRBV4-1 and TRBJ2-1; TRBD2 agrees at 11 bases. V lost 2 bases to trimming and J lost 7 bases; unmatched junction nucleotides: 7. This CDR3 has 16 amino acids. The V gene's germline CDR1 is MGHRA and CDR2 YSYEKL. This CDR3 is CASSQSQTSGINEQFF. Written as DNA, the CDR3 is TGCGCCAGCAGCCAATCTCAGACTAGCGGGATAAATGAGCAGTTCTTC.

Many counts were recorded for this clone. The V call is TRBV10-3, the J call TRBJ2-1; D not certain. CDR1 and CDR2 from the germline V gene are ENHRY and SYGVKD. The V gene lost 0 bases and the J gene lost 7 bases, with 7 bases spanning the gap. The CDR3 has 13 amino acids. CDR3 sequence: CAISESAENEQFF. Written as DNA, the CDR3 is TGTGCCATCAGTGAGTCGGCGGAAAATGAGCAGTTCTTC.

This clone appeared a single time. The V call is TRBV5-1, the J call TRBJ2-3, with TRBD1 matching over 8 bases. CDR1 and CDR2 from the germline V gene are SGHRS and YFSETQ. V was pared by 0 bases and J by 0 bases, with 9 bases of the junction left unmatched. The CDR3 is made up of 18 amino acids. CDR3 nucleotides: TGCGCCAGCAGCTTGGGACAGGGGAATATTACTAGCACAGATACGCAGTATTTT. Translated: CASSLGQGNITSTDTQYF.

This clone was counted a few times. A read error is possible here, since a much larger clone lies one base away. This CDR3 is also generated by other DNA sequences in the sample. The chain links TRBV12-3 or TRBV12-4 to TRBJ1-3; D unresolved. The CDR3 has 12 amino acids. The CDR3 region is CSSSISGNTIYF. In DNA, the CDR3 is TGTTCATCATCCATCTCTGGAAACACCATATATTTT.

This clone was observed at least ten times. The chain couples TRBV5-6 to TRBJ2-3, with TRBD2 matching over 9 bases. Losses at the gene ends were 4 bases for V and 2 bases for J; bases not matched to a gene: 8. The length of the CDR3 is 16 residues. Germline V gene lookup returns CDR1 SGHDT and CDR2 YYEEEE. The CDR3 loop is CASSMTSGRYTDTQYF. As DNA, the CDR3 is TGTGCCAGCAGCATGACTAGCGGCCGATACACAGATACGCAGTATTTT.

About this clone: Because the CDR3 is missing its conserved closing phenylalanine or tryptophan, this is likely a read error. CDR3 in DNA: TGTACCAGCAGTCGGGACACCGTGAACACTGAAGCTTTCTGT. Encoded protein: CTSSRDTVNTEAFC. The chain carries TRBV6-2 or TRBV6-3 and TRBJ1-1; weak D call: TRBD1 (6 bases). Per the germline V gene, CDR1 is MNHEY and CDR2 is SVGEGT. There are 14 residues in the CDR3.

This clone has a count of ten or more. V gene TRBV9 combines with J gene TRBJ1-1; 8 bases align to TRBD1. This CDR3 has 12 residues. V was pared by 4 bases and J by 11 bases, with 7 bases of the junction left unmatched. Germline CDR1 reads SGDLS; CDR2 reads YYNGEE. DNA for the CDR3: TGTGCCAGCAGCACGCGGACAGGGCGGGCTTTCTTT. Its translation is CASSTRTGRAFF.

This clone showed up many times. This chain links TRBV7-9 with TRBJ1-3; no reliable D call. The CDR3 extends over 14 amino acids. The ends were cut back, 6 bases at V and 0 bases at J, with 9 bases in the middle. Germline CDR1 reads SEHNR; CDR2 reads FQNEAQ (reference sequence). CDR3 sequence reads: CASRQASSGNTIYF. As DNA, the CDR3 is TGTGCCAGCAGGCAGGCAAGCTCTGGAAACACCATATATTTT.

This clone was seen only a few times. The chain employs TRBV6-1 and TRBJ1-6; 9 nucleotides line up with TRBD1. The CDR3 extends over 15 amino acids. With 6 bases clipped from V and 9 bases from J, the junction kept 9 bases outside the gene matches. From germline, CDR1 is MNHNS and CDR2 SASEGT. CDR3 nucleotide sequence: TGTGCCAGCAGCCCAAAAACAGGGGGCTTTTCACCCCTCCACTTT. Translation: CASSPKTGGFSPLHF.

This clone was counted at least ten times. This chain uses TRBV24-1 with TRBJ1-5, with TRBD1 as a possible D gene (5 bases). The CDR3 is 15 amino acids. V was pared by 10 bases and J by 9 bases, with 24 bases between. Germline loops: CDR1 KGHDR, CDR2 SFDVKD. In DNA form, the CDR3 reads TGTGCCACGAGGGGCCTGAGGAGGTTGGGTCGGCCCCAGCATTTT. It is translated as CATRGLRRLGRPQHF.

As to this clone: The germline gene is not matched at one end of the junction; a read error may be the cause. Here the CDR3 reads CASGEKGGSGANVLTF. As DNA, the CDR3 is TGTGCCAGCGGTGAAAAGGGAGGTTCTGGGGCCAACGTCCTGACTTTC. V gene TRBV6-1 combines with J gene TRBJ2-6; weak D call: TRBD2 (6 bases). CDR1 is MNHNS, CDR2 SASEGT, per germline. There are 16 residues in the CDR3.

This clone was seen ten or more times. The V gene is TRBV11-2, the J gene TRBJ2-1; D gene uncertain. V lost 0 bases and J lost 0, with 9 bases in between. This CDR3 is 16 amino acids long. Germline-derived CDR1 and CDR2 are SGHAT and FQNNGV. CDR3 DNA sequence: TGTGCCAGCAGCTTAGAGTACACCCGCTCCTACAATGAGCAGTTCTTC. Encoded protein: CASSLEYTRSYNEQFF.

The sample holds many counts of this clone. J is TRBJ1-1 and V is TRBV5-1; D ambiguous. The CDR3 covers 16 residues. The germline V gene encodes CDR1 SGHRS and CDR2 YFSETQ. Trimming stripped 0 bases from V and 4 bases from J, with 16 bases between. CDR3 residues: CASSLGDLGRGTEAFF. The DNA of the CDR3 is TGCGCCAGCAGCTTGGGAGACCTGGGGAGAGGCACTGAAGCTTTCTTT.